Below, 23 T cell receptor beta chains from the same sample are listed, as sequenced in a study of OX40 agonist ivuxolimab in advanced cancers. Sequencing used immunoSEQ multiplex PCR; TCRdb keeps in-frame clones, though not all of them. Here the sample spans roughly 36,000 clones, nearly 85% being singletons. Sample: CD4+ or CD8+ T cells sorted from blood, taken in a trial of the OX40 agonist ivuxolimab. The receptors were sampled from an adult with an advanced solid tumor such as melanoma, head and neck, liver or kidney cancer.

This clone was seen just once. The gene calls are TRBV14 and TRBJ2-4; D ambiguous. Per germline, CDR1 SGHDN and CDR2 FVKESK. This CDR3 is 13 amino acids long. V lost 4 bases and J 9 bases, leaving 13 bases between the germline ends. For the CDR3, the DNA is TGTGCCAGCAGCCCCCTAATATCAAGCATTCAGTACTTC. Translated: CASSPLISSIQYF.

The chain recombines TRBV28 with TRBJ1-1; 7 bases align to TRBD1. The germline V gene has CDR1 MDHEN and CDR2 SYDVKM. V lost 5 bases, J lost 4 bases, and 7 bases stayed unmatched. The CDR3 extends over 14 amino acids. The DNA for the CDR3 is TGTGCCAGCAGTCCACAGGGGCCGGCCACTGAAGCTTTCTTT. Its protein product is CASSPQGPATEAFF.

The chain has TRBV11-2 and TRBJ2-1; 16 nucleotides align to TRBD2. The CDR3 consists of 15 residues. The trim removed 4 bases at V and 8 bases at J, leaving 2 bases unmatched. In germline, CDR1 is SGHAT, CDR2 FQNNGV. The CDR3 DNA sequence: TGTGCCAGCAGCTCGGGACTAGCGGGAGGGTATGAGCAGTTCTTC. Protein sequence: CASSSGLAGGYEQFF.

V usage is TRBV6-6 and J usage is TRBJ1-2; unclear D gene. Trimming took 4 bases from V and 2 from J, leaving 11 bases between them. This CDR3 is built from 14 residues. CDR1 is MNHNY and CDR2 is SVGAGI in the germline V gene (reference sequence). CDR3 amino acids: CASSSLAANYGYTF. In DNA form, the CDR3 reads TGTGCCAGCAGTTCCCTCGCAGCCAACTATGGCTACACCTTC.

The chain is built from TRBV19 and TRBJ2-7; 7 bases map to TRBD2. Losses at the gene ends were 4 bases for V and 4 bases for J; bases not matched to a gene: 13. Germline V gene sequence: CDR1 LNHDA, CDR2 SQIVND (reference sequence). This CDR3 spans 16 amino acids. The CDR3 bases are TGTGCCAGTAGTAGTTTTCGGGAGGCAGGGAGGTACGAGCAGTACTTC. Residues: CASSSFREAGRYEQYF.

The chain employs TRBV2 and TRBJ2-2; 13 bases line up with TRBD2. The CDR3 contains 14 residues. The germline V gene has CDR1 SNHLY and CDR2 FYNNEI. Unmatched junction bases numbered 4, after V lost 8 bases and J lost 7 bases. In DNA, the CDR3 is TGTGCCAGCCGGGGACTAGCGGGGTACGGGGAGCTGTTTTTT. Translating it yields CASRGLAGYGELFF.

The rearrangement uses TRBV6-1 and TRBJ1-1; D is perhaps TRBD1 (6 bases). The germline gives CDR1 MNHNS, CDR2 SASEGT. This CDR3 is 14 amino acids long. Trimming pared 6 bases from V and 5 bases from J, leaving 16 bases between. For the CDR3, the DNA is TGTGCCAGCAGCACAGGGTCCACCGCGACTGAAGCTTTCTTT. This encodes CASSTGSTATEAFF.

This clone was recorded only once. The junction shows a germline mismatch at one end, possibly a read error. This chain links TRBV11-2 with TRBJ2-5; no reliable D call. The CDR3 contains 12 residues. Germline V gene lookup returns CDR1 SGHAT and CDR2 FQNNGV. The CDR3 DNA is TGTGCCAGCAGCTTGTCTTTGACTGCCCCGGACTTC. Translating gives CASSLSLTAPDF. The entire variable domain, with the rest obtained from reference TRBV11-2 and TRBJ2-5, is as follows: EAGVAQSPRYKIIEKRQSVAFWCNPISGHATLYWYQQILGQGPKLLIQFQNNGVVDDSQLPKDRFSAERLKGVDSTLKIQPAKLEDSAVYLCASSLSLTAPDFGPGTRLLVL.

The J gene is TRBJ1-2, the V gene TRBV6-5; unclear D gene. With 1 base removed from V and 1 base from J, the gap between germline ends came to 7 bases. Germline V CDR1 and CDR2: MNHEY, SVGAGI. This CDR3 has 14 residues. The CDR3 loop is CASSYLGSNYGYTF. CDR3 DNA sequence: TGTGCCAGCAGTTACTTGGGCAGTAACTATGGCTACACCTTC.

The chain is built from TRBV27 and TRBJ2-1, with TRBD2 matching over 11 bases. Germline-derived CDR1 and CDR2 are MNHEY and SMNVEV (reference sequence). Germline trimming cut 8 bases from V and 4 bases from J; bases unmatched to any gene: 7. CDR3 length: 15 residues. CDR3 nucleotide sequence: TGTGCCAGCGCAAGGACTAGCGGGCTGTACAATGAGCAGTTCTTC. Amino acid sequence: CASARTSGLYNEQFF.

The chain carries TRBV27 and TRBJ1-1, with 10 bases aligning to TRBD1. The CDR3 has 17 amino acids. Germline V CDR1 and CDR2: MNHEY, SMNVEV (reference sequence). Trimming removed 6 bases from V and 5 bases from J; junction bases left unmatched: 15. DNA for the CDR3: TGTGCCAGCAGGACCGTAGCCGGGACAGGGGCGAGGACTGAAGCTTTCTTT. This codes for CASRTVAGTGARTEAFF.

The gene calls are TRBV6-1 and TRBJ1-6; the D is unclear. Germline V gene lookup returns CDR1 MNHNS and CDR2 SASEGT. The V end was cut by 7 bases, the J end by 7 bases, with 14 bases between. The CDR3 runs to 14 residues. CDR3 sequence: CASTISGGNSPLHF. CDR3 nucleotides: TGTGCCAGCACTATTAGTGGCGGGAATTCACCCCTCCACTTT.

CDR3 DNA: TGTGCCAGCAGTGAGGGGGGGGCCGGAATGCCCAAGCCCCAGCATTTT. Its protein is CASSEGGAGMPKPQHF. V and J are TRBV2 and TRBJ1-5, with D maybe TRBD1 (6 bases). This CDR3 is 16 amino acids long. Trimming stripped 3 bases from V and 8 bases from J, with 20 bases between. The germline gives CDR1 SNHLY, CDR2 FYNNEI.

The J gene is TRBJ1-4, the V gene TRBV15; no clear D. The V and J ends lost 6 bases and 0 bases respectively, with 8 bases between them. The CDR3 is made up of 14 amino acids. Germline assignment: CDR1 LNHNV and CDR2 YYDKDF (reference sequence). The CDR3 region is CATSSGATNEKLFF. The CDR3 region has the DNA TGTGCCACCAGTTCCGGAGCAACTAATGAAAAACTGTTTTTT. The variable domain in full, with the rest retrieved from reference TRBV15 and TRBJ1-4, is DAMVIQNPRYQVTQFGKPVTLSCSQTLNHNVMYWYQQKSSQAPKLLFHYYDKDFNNEADTPDNFQSRRPNTSFCFLDIRSPGLGDTAMYLCATSSGATNEKLFFGSGTQLSVL.

J is TRBJ2-7 and V is TRBV18; 9 bases line up with TRBD1. CDR3 length: 15 amino acids. Trimming at V came to 6 bases and at J to 6 bases, leaving 12 bases not matched to a gene. Germline CDR1 and CDR2: KGHSH and LQKENI. CDR3 sequence: CASSGSQGAVSEQYF. As DNA, the CDR3 is TGTGCCAGCTCCGGATCACAGGGGGCGGTGAGCGAGCAGTACTTC.

The chain employs TRBV6-1 and TRBJ1-1; D is possibly TRBD1 (5 bases). Per germline, CDR1 MNHNS and CDR2 SASEGT. The CDR3 is 13 residues long. Trimming pared 6 bases from V and 4 bases from J, leaving 12 bases between. CDR3 protein: CASRQDLGTEAFF. The CDR3, as DNA: TGTGCCAGCAGACAGGATTTAGGCACTGAAGCTTTCTTT.

V usage is TRBV4-1 and J usage is TRBJ1-6, with a tentative D call TRBD1 (6 bases). Trimming left V 1 base short and J 3 bases short, with 13 bases between. The CDR3 contains 17 residues. Germline V gene sequence: CDR1 MGHRA, CDR2 YSYEKL. CDR3 bases: TGCGCCAGCAGCCAAGCACCGGGGGCAGGCTATAATTCACCCCTCCACTTT. This translates into CASSQAPGAGYNSPLHF.

This chain connects TRBV5-6 to TRBJ2-5; D not resolved. V lost 1 base and J lost 9, with 10 bases in between. The germline V gene has CDR1 SGHDT and CDR2 YYEEEE. The CDR3 runs to 12 residues. The CDR3 nucleotides read TGTGCCAGCAGCTTGATAGGCGAGGCCCAGTACTTC. Translating gives CASSLIGEAQYF.

The V call is TRBV6-5, the J call TRBJ1-4; D ambiguous. V gave up 5 bases and J gave up 0 bases, with 10 bases separating them. This CDR3 spans 15 amino acids. CDR1 MNHEY and CDR2 SVGAGI come from the germline V gene. CDR3 sequence reads: CASSPSRSTNEKLFF. CDR3 DNA: TGTGCCAGCAGTCCGTCTAGATCAACTAATGAAAAACTGTTTTTT.

This chain connects TRBV2 to TRBJ2-5; perhaps TRBD1 as D (7 bases). This CDR3 contains 15 residues. The germline gives CDR1 SNHLY, CDR2 FYNNEI. Trimming cost V 6 bases and J 5 bases, with 19 bases left between them. The CDR3 spells CASSLGWAGGETQYF. In DNA form, the CDR3 reads TGTGCCAGCAGCCTGGGATGGGCAGGGGGGGAGACCCAGTACTTC. The variable domain in full, with the rest retrieved from reference TRBV2 and TRBJ2-5, is EPEVTQTPSHQVTQMGQEVILRCVPISNHLYFYWYRQILGQKVEFLVSFYNNEISEKSEIFDDQFSVERPDGSNFTLKIRSTKLEDSAMYFCASSLGWAGGETQYFGPGTRLLVL.

V usage is TRBV7-2 and J usage is TRBJ2-1, with 9 bases fitting TRBD2. The V segment lost 2 bases and the J segment 8 bases; nucleotides outside the gene matches: 10. Per the germline V gene, CDR1 is SGHTA and CDR2 is FQGNSA. The CDR3 loop spans 16 amino acids. Here the CDR3 DNA reads TGTGCCAGCAGCTTATCCCCCTTCAGACTAGCGGATGAGCAGTTCTTC. It encodes CASSLSPFRLADEQFF.

V usage is TRBV5-4 and J usage is TRBJ2-1; the D gene is possibly TRBD1 (6 bases). V lost 5 bases and J 8 bases, leaving 11 bases between the germline ends. There are 12 residues in the CDR3. Germline V gene lookup returns CDR1 SGHNT and CDR2 YYREEE (reference sequence). The CDR3 protein is CASRRGGDEQFF. CDR3 sequence (DNA): TGTGCCAGCAGGAGAGGGGGTGATGAGCAGTTCTTC.

This CDR3 is CASNPGTYSSGANVLTF. CDR3 bases: TGTGCCAGCAACCCCGGGACCTATAGCTCTGGGGCCAACGTCCTGACTTTC. The gene calls are TRBV7-2 and TRBJ2-6, with D perhaps assigned TRBD1 or TRBD2 (5 bases each). The CDR3 runs 17 residues. CDR1 and CDR2 (germline): SGHTA, FQGNSA. Trimming cost V 7 bases and J 0 bases, with 16 bases left between them.